These T cell receptor beta chains were read from a single sample in a study of shared clonotypes between healthy human individuals. The data were produced by immunoSEQ multiplex PCR, yet TCRdb's version contains in-frame clones alone and is incomplete. The table records about 750,000 clones, more than 85% of them present only once. Material: naive CD8+ T cells sorted from blood. These receptors all stem from a man under 40 in good health. CDR3s include the opening cysteine and the closing phenylalanine or tryptophan. D genes are given only for firm matches. Some rows mark clone size as missing; the rest say once, few, many or name a class of expanded clone.

j_call: TRBJ2-4
d_call: .
clone_size: .
v_call: TRBV11-2
cdr3_nt: TGTGCCAGCAGCTTAGTGGCGCCACAGGGGAGGAGGACCAAAAACATTCAGTACTTC
cdr3_aa: CASSLVAPQGRRTKNIQYF

j_call: TRBJ2-7
d_call: .
clone_size: .
v_call: TRBV4-1
cdr3_nt: TGCGCCAGCCACAATCAGAGGAACGAGCAGTACTTC
cdr3_aa: CASHNQRNEQYF

j_call: TRBJ2-3
d_call: TRBD1
clone_size: .
v_call: TRBV4-3
cdr3_nt: TGCGCCAGCAGCCAGGTGGCAGGGGGCGTCTTAGATACGCAGTATTTT
cdr3_aa: CASSQVAGGVLDTQYF

j_call: TRBJ2-5
d_call: .
clone_size: .
v_call: TRBV7-6
cdr3_nt: TGTGCCAGCAGCTTAAACAGATACCAAGAGACCCAGTACTTC
cdr3_aa: CASSLNRYQETQYF

j_call: TRBJ2-5
d_call: .
clone_size: .
v_call: TRBV18
cdr3_nt: TGTGCCAGCTCACCGACAGGCAACCAAGAGACCCAGTACTTC
cdr3_aa: CASSPTGNQETQYF

j_call: TRBJ1-1
d_call: TRBD1
clone_size: .
v_call: TRBV7-2
cdr3_nt: TGTGCCAGCAGCTTAGTCGGGACAGGGAACACTGAAGCTTTCTTT
cdr3_aa: CASSLVGTGNTEAFF

j_call: TRBJ1-4
d_call: .
clone_size: .
v_call: TRBV7-9
cdr3_nt: TGTGCCAGCAGCCCACCCGGGGCGAATGAAAAACTGTTTTTT
cdr3_aa: CASSPPGANEKLFF

j_call: TRBJ1-2
d_call: .
clone_size: .
v_call: TRBV29-1
cdr3_nt: TGCAGCGTTGAAGATCTGCAGACAGTTCTTTATGGCTACACCTTC
cdr3_aa: CSVEDLQTVLYGYTF

j_call: TRBJ2-2
d_call: .
clone_size: few
v_call: TRBV30
cdr3_nt: TGTGCCTGGAGCGAGAATACCGGGGAGCTGTTTTTT
cdr3_aa: CAWSENTGELFF

j_call: TRBJ2-7
d_call: TRBD2
clone_size: once
v_call: TRBV2
cdr3_nt: TGTGCCAGCACGGGGGGGACAAACATCTACGAGCAGTACTTC
cdr3_aa: CASTGGTNIYEQYF

j_call: TRBJ2-1
d_call: .
clone_size: few
v_call: TRBV9
cdr3_nt: TGTGCCAGCGGCTATGAGCAGTTCTTC
cdr3_aa: CASGYEQFF

j_call: TRBJ2-1
d_call: TRBD2
clone_size: .
v_call: TRBV6-6
cdr3_nt: TGTGCCAGCAGTTACCGGGGTAGCGGGAGGGACAATGAGCAGTTCTTC
cdr3_aa: CASSYRGSGRDNEQFF

j_call: TRBJ1-2
d_call: .
clone_size: .
v_call: TRBV29-1
cdr3_nt: TGCAGCGTTGATCAGAGTACAAACTATGGCTACACCTTC
cdr3_aa: CSVDQSTNYGYTF

j_call: TRBJ1-5
d_call: .
clone_size: .
v_call: TRBV9
cdr3_nt: TGTGCCAGCAGCGTAGCAGGAGCAACCCATCAGCCCCAGCATTTT
cdr3_aa: CASSVAGATHQPQHF

j_call: TRBJ2-7
d_call: .
clone_size: once
v_call: TRBV9
cdr3_nt: TGTGCCAGCAGCGGGGGAAAGAATTACGAGCAGTACTTC
cdr3_aa: CASSGGKNYEQYF

j_call: TRBJ2-3
d_call: .
clone_size: .
v_call: TRBV7-8
cdr3_nt: TGTGCCAGCAGCTTAGAGTCAGATACGCAGTATTTT
cdr3_aa: CASSLESDTQYF

j_call: TRBJ2-1
d_call: TRBD2
clone_size: .
v_call: TRBV4-2
cdr3_nt: TGTGCCAGCAGCCAAGACAGCGGGAGCTCCTACAATGAGCAGTTCTTC
cdr3_aa: CASSQDSGSSYNEQFF

j_call: TRBJ2-1
d_call: .
clone_size: .
v_call: TRBV4-1
cdr3_nt: TGCGCCAGCAGCTCTGTGGGGACCATCTTGCACTACCAAAATGACAATGAGCAGTTCTTC
cdr3_aa: CASSSVGTILHYQNDNEQFF

j_call: TRBJ1-1
d_call: .
clone_size: .
v_call: TRBV27
cdr3_nt: TGTGCCAGCAGTTCAAGGGGGTGGGACTTGAACACTGAAGCTTTCTTT
cdr3_aa: CASSSRGWDLNTEAFF

j_call: TRBJ2-3
d_call: .
clone_size: .
v_call: TRBV11-3
cdr3_nt: TGTGCCAGCAGCCTGACTAACACAGATACGCAGTATTTT
cdr3_aa: CASSLTNTDTQYF

j_call: TRBJ2-2
d_call: .
clone_size: .
v_call: TRBV9
cdr3_nt: TGTGCCAGCGGGACTGGTCCGAACACCGGGGAGCTGTTTTTT
cdr3_aa: CASGTGPNTGELFF

j_call: TRBJ2-1
d_call: TRBD2
clone_size: .
v_call: TRBV19
cdr3_nt: TGTGCCAGTAGTATAGCTCTAGCGGGAGTAAGTTCCTACAATGAGCAGTTCTTC
cdr3_aa: CASSIALAGVSSYNEQFF

j_call: TRBJ2-1
d_call: .
clone_size: .
v_call: TRBV9
cdr3_nt: TGTGCCAGCAGCGTAGTCCCAGGCACGATCTCTAGCTCCTACAATGAGCAGTTCTTC
cdr3_aa: CASSVVPGTISSSYNEQFF

j_call: TRBJ2-1
d_call: .
clone_size: .
v_call: TRBV29-1
cdr3_nt: TGCAGCGTTGACAGTGGGTACAATGAGCAGTTCTTC
cdr3_aa: CSVDSGYNEQFF

j_call: TRBJ2-7
d_call: .
clone_size: .
v_call: TRBV4-3
cdr3_nt: TGCGCCAGCAGCCAAGACTGGGGGGACAGCTCCTACGAGCAGTACTTC
cdr3_aa: CASSQDWGDSSYEQYF

j_call: TRBJ2-7
d_call: TRBD2
clone_size: .
v_call: TRBV27
cdr3_nt: TGTGCCAGCAGCGGAACTAGCGGGACCGAGCAGTACTTC
cdr3_aa: CASSGTSGTEQYF

j_call: TRBJ1-5
d_call: .
clone_size: .
v_call: TRBV2
cdr3_nt: TGTGCCAGCACCTCGAGCAATCTTGACAGCAACCTAAGCAATCAGCCCCAGCATTTT
cdr3_aa: CASTSSNLDSNLSNQPQHF

j_call: TRBJ1-1
d_call: TRBD1
clone_size: .
v_call: TRBV4-1
cdr3_nt: TGCGCCAGCAGCCAAGAGGCGGGACAGTCGGAAGCTTTCTTT
cdr3_aa: CASSQEAGQSEAFF

j_call: TRBJ2-5
d_call: TRBD1
clone_size: .
v_call: TRBV15
cdr3_nt: TGTGCCACCGCCGACAGGGGTGAGACCCAGTACTTC
cdr3_aa: CATADRGETQYF

j_call: TRBJ1-1
d_call: TRBD1
clone_size: .
v_call: TRBV7-9
cdr3_nt: TGTGCCAGCGGACAGGGGGGTTCCACTGAAGCTTTCTTT
cdr3_aa: CASGQGGSTEAFF

j_call: TRBJ2-1
d_call: TRBD2
clone_size: .
v_call: TRBV5-6
cdr3_nt: TGTGCCAGCAGCCAAAAACTAGCGGGAGGGCCCTACAATGAGCAGTTCTTC
cdr3_aa: CASSQKLAGGPYNEQFF

j_call: TRBJ2-1
d_call: TRBD2
clone_size: .
v_call: TRBV27
cdr3_nt: TGTGCCAGCAGCCCGGGACTACCACAAAATGAGCAGTTCTTC
cdr3_aa: CASSPGLPQNEQFF

j_call: TRBJ2-1
d_call: TRBD1
clone_size: .
v_call: TRBV28
cdr3_nt: TGTGCCAGCAGTTTCTACAGGGGTGCAAATGAGCAGTTCTTC
cdr3_aa: CASSFYRGANEQFF

j_call: TRBJ2-5
d_call: .
clone_size: .
v_call: TRBV29-1
cdr3_nt: TGCAGCGTTTGGGGGGCGGGGGAGACCCAGTACTTC
cdr3_aa: CSVWGAGETQYF

j_call: TRBJ2-7
d_call: .
clone_size: .
v_call: TRBV29-1
cdr3_nt: TGCAGCGTGCAATGGGCAGGGGCAGCCTACGAGCAGTACTTC
cdr3_aa: CSVQWAGAAYEQYF

j_call: TRBJ2-5
d_call: .
clone_size: .
v_call: TRBV27
cdr3_nt: TGTGCCAGCAGTTTATCGACCGGACAGGAGACCCAGTACTTC
cdr3_aa: CASSLSTGQETQYF

j_call: TRBJ2-7
d_call: .
clone_size: .
v_call: TRBV12-2
cdr3_nt: TGTGCAAGTCGCTTAGAGCGAGAAAGATACGGCTCCTACGAGCAGTACTTC
cdr3_aa: CASRLERERYGSYEQYF

j_call: TRBJ1-1
d_call: TRBD1
clone_size: .
v_call: TRBV28
cdr3_nt: TGTGCCAGCAGTTTACAGGGGGCATCAACTGAAGCTTTCTTT
cdr3_aa: CASSLQGASTEAFF

j_call: TRBJ1-3
d_call: .
clone_size: .
v_call: TRBV15
cdr3_nt: TGTGCCACCAGCAGAGCTTCAGCGCCCATATATTTT
cdr3_aa: CATSRASAPIYF

j_call: TRBJ1-4
d_call: .
clone_size: .
v_call: TRBV28
cdr3_nt: TGTGCCAGCAGTTTAGAGGCGGCAGGCGGCGAAAAACTGTTTTTT
cdr3_aa: CASSLEAAGGEKLFF

j_call: TRBJ2-1
d_call: TRBD2
clone_size: .
v_call: TRBV9
cdr3_nt: TGTGCCAGCAGCGTGGGACTAGCGGGAGGGAATGAGCAGTTCTTC
cdr3_aa: CASSVGLAGGNEQFF

j_call: TRBJ2-1
d_call: TRBD2
clone_size: .
v_call: TRBV11-2
cdr3_nt: TGTGCCAGCAGCTTAGTAACGGGGGGTGAGCAGTTCTTC
cdr3_aa: CASSLVTGGEQFF

j_call: TRBJ2-2
d_call: TRBD1
clone_size: .
v_call: TRBV4-1
cdr3_nt: TGCGCCAGCAGCCAAGATTCGGTCCTGACAGGGCTCACCGGGGAGCTGTTTTTT
cdr3_aa: CASSQDSVLTGLTGELFF

j_call: TRBJ2-3
d_call: TRBD2
clone_size: once
v_call: TRBV6-5
cdr3_nt: TGTGCCAGCAGTCAGCTAGCGGGAGCCACAGATACGCAGTATTTT
cdr3_aa: CASSQLAGATDTQYF

j_call: TRBJ2-2
d_call: .
clone_size: .
v_call: TRBV2
cdr3_nt: TGTGCCAGCAGTAGGGCCCCCGGGGAGCTGTTTTTT
cdr3_aa: CASSRAPGELFF

j_call: TRBJ2-7
d_call: .
clone_size: .
v_call: TRBV2
cdr3_nt: TGTGCCAGCAGTAGCGACAGATCTGAATTACCCTACGAGCAGTACTTC
cdr3_aa: CASSSDRSELPYEQYF

j_call: TRBJ2-3
d_call: .
clone_size: .
v_call: TRBV11-2
cdr3_nt: TGTGCCAGCAGCTTAGGATACAGTCGGCAAGGCACAGATACGCAGTATTTT
cdr3_aa: CASSLGYSRQGTDTQYF

j_call: TRBJ2-7
d_call: .
clone_size: few
v_call: TRBV7-8
cdr3_nt: TGTGCCAGCAGCCCTCAACTTAGCTACGAGCAGTACTTC
cdr3_aa: CASSPQLSYEQYF

j_call: TRBJ2-7
d_call: .
clone_size: .
v_call: TRBV19
cdr3_nt: TGTGCCAGTAGTTTAACGGGAGCCACTTACGAGCAGTACTTC
cdr3_aa: CASSLTGATYEQYF

j_call: TRBJ1-5
d_call: .
clone_size: .
v_call: TRBV7-8
cdr3_nt: TGTGCCAGCAGCTTAGAGGGGAGTCAGCCCCAGCATTTT
cdr3_aa: CASSLEGSQPQHF

j_call: TRBJ2-7
d_call: .
clone_size: once
v_call: TRBV4-3
cdr3_nt: TGCGCCAGCAGCCAGGACACCTACGAGCAGTACTTC
cdr3_aa: CASSQDTYEQYF

j_call: TRBJ2-5
d_call: .
clone_size: .
v_call: TRBV7-2
cdr3_nt: TGTGCCAGCAGCTTAGTAGGCACTACCCAAGAGACCCAGTACTTC
cdr3_aa: CASSLVGTTQETQYF

j_call: TRBJ1-1
d_call: .
clone_size: .
v_call: TRBV27
cdr3_nt: TGTGCCAGCAATCCGATTACACAGGGAGGGTTTGCTGAAGCTTTCTTT
cdr3_aa: CASNPITQGGFAEAFF